These 7 T cell receptor beta chains originate from one sample sequenced in a study of T cells in Graves' hyperthyroidism and ophthalmopathy. TCR beta CDR3 regions were amplified from RNA transcripts. Researchers ran a first-round RT-PCR on the TCR CDR3 using the HTBI primer set. MiXCR, run by TCRdb on the multiplex PCR reads, gives a single entry per CDR3 protein. Of hundreds of thousands of distinct CDR3 sequences in the sample, about half were seen once. Input material: peripheral blood or thyroid tissue (not recorded which). The receptor set was obtained from a woman between 18 and 29 years old with Graves' hyperthyroidism.

As regards this clonotype: A much larger clone lies a single base off, so this may be a read error. The genes are TRBV7-3 and TRBJ1-3; 8 nucleotides match TRBD1. Germline V gene sequence: CDR1 SGHTA, CDR2 FQGTGA. The CDR3 runs to 15 residues. Trimming cost V 5 bases and J 2 bases; bases outside gene matches: 5. DNA for the CDR3: TGTGCCAGCAGCCCGCAGGGGGCAACTGGAAACACCATATATTTT. It yields the protein CASSPQGATGNTIYF.

This clonotype was detected only once. A much larger clonotype is one base distant, so this may be a read error. V is TRBV9 and J is TRBJ1-3, with D unclear. The germline CDR1 and CDR2 sequences are SGDLS and YYNGEE. CDR3 length: 14 residues. The CDR3 DNA reads as TGTGCCAGCAGCGTAGGGGGTCCGGGAAGCACCATATATTTT. Its translation is CASSVGGPGSTIYF.

A word on this clonotype: A much larger clone is a single base away; this may be a read error. This chain uses TRBV11-2 with TRBJ1-2; perhaps TRBD1 as D (5 bases). Deletions cut 7 bases from V and 0 bases from J, with 12 bases between. The CDR3 has 14 amino acids. Germline CDR1 is SGHAT and CDR2 is FQNNGV. The chain's CDR3 is CASNQGITNYGYTF. The CDR3 coding sequence is TGTGCCAGCAACCAGGGAATAACTAACTATGGCTACACCTTC. The entire variable domain, with the rest obtained from reference TRBV11-2 and TRBJ1-2, is as follows: EAGVAQSPRYKIIEKRQSVAFWCNPISGHATLYWYQQILGQGPKLLIQFQNNGVVDDSQLPKDRFSAERLKGVDSTLKIQPAKLEDSAVYLCASNQGITNYGYTFGSGTRLTVV.

This clonotype was observed at least ten times. This rearrangement joins TRBV15 to TRBJ1-3, with a possible D match to TRBD1 (5 bases). Trimming cost V 5 bases and J 3 bases, with 11 bases left between them. This CDR3 is built from 14 residues. Germline V CDR1 and CDR2: LNHNV, YYDKDF (reference sequence). The chain's CDR3 is CATSSREFGNTIYF. The CDR3 nucleotides read TGTGCCACCAGCTCCAGGGAATTTGGAAACACCATATATTTT.

This clonotype was seen a few times. The junction departs from germline at one end; a sequencing error may be responsible. The chain carries TRBV5-6 and TRBJ2-7; D may be TRBD1 (5 bases). Germline V gene lookup returns CDR1 SGHDT and CDR2 YYEEEE. The CDR3 runs 12 residues. CDR3 protein: CASSADNYKQYF. In DNA, the CDR3 is TGTGCCAGCAGCGCGGACAACTACAAGCAGTACTTC. The full variable domain, in which reference TRBV5-6 and TRBJ2-7 provide the parts outside the CDR3, is DAGVTQSPTHLIKTRGQQVTLRCSPKSGHDTVSWYQQALGQGPQFIFQYYEEEERQRGNFPDRFSGHQFPNYSSELNVNALLLGDSALYLCASSADNYKQYFGPGTRLTVT.

The chain employs TRBV7-8 and TRBJ2-7; 7 bases map to TRBD1. Germline-derived CDR1 and CDR2 are SGHVS and FQNEAQ. Trimming removed 5 bases from V and 2 bases from J; junction bases left unmatched: 9. This CDR3 has 15 residues. The CDR3 is CASSLGPDRTYEQYF. The DNA for the CDR3 is TGTGCCAGCAGCCTAGGGCCGGACAGGACCTACGAGCAGTACTTC.

The genes are TRBV20-1 and TRBJ1-5; no definite D call. Germline V gene lookup returns CDR1 DFQATT and CDR2 SNEGSKA (reference sequence). The CDR3 extends over 14 amino acids. The V end lost 0 bases, the J end lost 7 bases, and 13 bases lay between the germline ends. CDR3 sequence: CSAREVDGRQPQHF. The CDR3 nucleotides read TGCAGTGCTAGAGAAGTAGATGGAAGGCAGCCCCAGCATTTT.